This T cell receptor beta chain was sequenced during a study of Ad26.COV2.S vaccination and SARS-CoV-2 variants. Specified treatment: some 20 received Ad26.COV2.S at low or high dose, single or two shots; 5 received placebo; per-sample allocation not given. Sampling happened 63 days after the first vaccine or placebo injection. The protocol was immunoSEQ multiplex PCR, while the TCRdb copy is restricted to in-frame clones and leaves out a portion. The sample shows about 280,000 clones, roughly 86% of them seen only once. Study findings and constraints: Assessments of TCR breadth and depth may have underestimated the total T cell responses.

Worth noting for this clone: No antigen is known for it.

The TCR comes from a person between 18 and 65 years old who received the Ad26.COV2.S COVID-19 vaccine or a placebo. The material was peripheral blood, obtained in a trial of Ad26.COV2.S vaccine versus placebo.

This CDR3 reads CAWSGAANQPQHF. CDR3 DNA: TGTGCCTGGAGTGGGGCAGCCAATCAGCCCCAGCATTTT. The rearrangement uses TRBV30 and TRBJ1-5; D gene ambiguous. Trimming left V 1 base short and J 3 bases short, with 7 bases between. Germline CDR1 and CDR2: GTSNPN and SVGIG (reference sequence). The CDR3 is 13 amino acids. The full variable domain, completed using reference TRBV30 and TRBJ1-5, is SQTIHQWPATLVQPVGSPLSLECTVEGTSNPNLYWYRQAAGRGLQLLFYSVGIGQISSEVPQNLSASRPQDRQFILSSKKLLLSDSGFYLCAWSGAANQPQHFGDGTRLSIL.